These 21 T cell receptor beta chains share one sample of origin, sequenced in a study of shared clonotypes between healthy human individuals. As defined, naive CD8 cells were CD45RO-negative and positively selected for CCR7, with terminally differentiated effector memory CD45RA+ cells excluded. Method: immunoSEQ multiplex PCR; TCRdb's copy keeps in-frame clones and lacks some. This table holds hundreds of thousands of clones, 92% found once. What was sequenced was naive CD8+ T cells sorted from blood. Receptors originate from a man aged 30-40 years in good health.

The CDR3 sequence: CASMSQGLYEQYF. CDR3 coding DNA: TGTGCCAGCATGAGTCAGGGCCTCTACGAGCAGTACTTC. The V call is TRBV6-5, the J call TRBJ2-7; perhaps TRBD1 as D (5 bases). Germline CDR1 and CDR2: MNHEY and SVGAGI. This CDR3 has 13 residues. Trimming cost V 7 bases and J 3 bases, with 13 bases left between them.

The chain links TRBV4-1 to TRBJ2-1; D is unclear. V dropped 2 bases and J dropped 6 bases, with 20 bases sitting between them. Per germline, CDR1 MGHRA and CDR2 YSYEKL. This CDR3 contains 17 residues. CDR3 in amino acids: CASSQPQEQIRANEQFF. CDR3 bases: TGCGCCAGCAGCCAACCCCAAGAGCAAATAAGGGCCAATGAGCAGTTCTTC.

DNA of the CDR3: TGCGCCAGCAGCCAGGATAGCGATGACTCCTACGAGCAGTACTTC. This gives the protein CASSQDSDDSYEQYF. The chain uses TRBV4-3 and TRBJ2-5; possible D gene TRBD2, 5 bases. The J call may be mistaken, given a closer DNA end match to TRBJ2-7. CDR1 and CDR2 from the germline V gene are LGHNA and YSLEER. The length of the CDR3 is 15 residues.

CDR3 region: CASSQVISGTYEQYF. CDR3 coding DNA: TGCGCCAGCAGCCAAGTCATAAGCGGTACCTACGAGCAGTACTTC. The chain employs TRBV4-1 and TRBJ2-7; D is perhaps TRBD2 (5 bases). Trimming pared 1 base from V and 2 bases from J, leaving 12 bases between. The CDR3 is 15 amino acids. Per the germline V gene, CDR1 is MGHRA and CDR2 is YSYEKL.

CDR3 in amino acids: CASQPQGASSYEQYF. The DNA for the CDR3 is TGTGCCAGTCAGCCTCAGGGGGCCAGCTCCTACGAGCAGTACTTC. This chain joins TRBV7-8 and TRBJ2-7; TRBD1 aligns across 8 bases. This CDR3 is built from 15 residues. CDR1 and CDR2 from the germline V gene are SGHVS and FQNEAQ. V shed 9 bases, J shed 0 bases, and the junction held 10 bases outside the gene matches. Filled out from reference TRBV7-8 and TRBJ2-7, the complete variable domain reads GAGVSQSPRYKVAKRGQDVALRCDPISGHVSLFWYQQALGQGPEFLTYFQNEAQLDKSGLPSDRFFAERPEGSVSTLKIQRTQQEDSAVYLCASQPQGASSYEQYFGPGTRLTVT.

The rearrangement joins TRBV6-1 to TRBJ2-2; 7 positions agree with TRBD2. The CDR3 sequence is 16 residues long. Unmatched junction bases numbered 7, after V lost 1 base and J lost 5 bases. Germline lookup yields CDR1 MNHNS and CDR2 SASEGT. CDR3 nucleotide sequence: TGTGCCAGCAGTGAAGTTACGGGACTAACAACCGGGGAGCTGTTTTTT. It specifies CASSEVTGLTTGELFF.

The rearrangement joins TRBV7-9 to TRBJ1-1, with 8 bases that match TRBD1. In germline, CDR1 is SEHNR, CDR2 FQNEAQ (reference sequence). The CDR3 loop spans 15 amino acids. V gave up 3 bases and J gave up 0 bases; unmatched junction bases: 3. The CDR3 DNA follows: TGTGCCAGCAGCTTCTCAGGGGGCGTGAACACTGAAGCTTTCTTT. Its protein product is CASSFSGGVNTEAFF.

V is TRBV5-1 and J is TRBJ2-5; D remains ambiguous. The CDR3 runs to 15 residues. Germline V gene lookup returns CDR1 SGHRS and CDR2 YFSETQ. V was shortened by 4 bases and J by 5 bases, with 18 bases between the two germline ends. CDR3 nucleotides: TGCGCCAGCAGCCCCGACGATTGGGATTCGGAGACCCAGTACTTC. This codes for CASSPDDWDSETQYF.

The V gene is TRBV10-2, the J gene TRBJ2-1; 8 bases line up with TRBD2. V lost 2 bases, J lost 7 bases, and 4 bases stayed unmatched. Germline values: CDR1 WSHSY, CDR2 SAAADI. CDR3 length: 14 residues. The CDR3 DNA sequence: TGCGCCAGCAGTGAGCGGGCGGGGGGTAATGAGCAGTTCTTC. Translation: CASSERAGGNEQFF.

V is TRBV9 and J is TRBJ1-3, with 10 bases identical to TRBD1. The CDR3 has 13 amino acids. V lost 3 bases to trimming and J lost 7 bases; unmatched junction nucleotides: 1. Germline assignment: CDR1 SGDLS and CDR2 YYNGEE. The CDR3 is CASSGQGANTIYF. The DNA of the CDR3 is TGTGCCAGCAGCGGACAGGGGGCTAACACCATATATTTT. Variable domain in full (rest from reference TRBV9 and TRBJ1-3): DSGVTQTPKHLITATGQRVTLRCSPRSGDLSVYWYQQSLDQGLQFLIQYYNGEERAKGNILERFSAQQFPDLHSELNLSSLELGDSALYFCASSGQGANTIYFGEGSWLTVV.

This clone was seen a handful of times. The V and J genes are TRBV6-1 and TRBJ2-1; 10 bases are a match to TRBD2. The trim removed 4 bases at V and 0 bases at J, leaving 12 bases unmatched. The CDR3 is 19 amino acids. Per germline, CDR1 MNHNS and CDR2 SASEGT. The CDR3 nucleotides read TGTGCCAGCAGTGCCGGAACTAGCGGGACAACAAGCTCCTACAATGAGCAGTTCTTC. Translated: CASSAGTSGTTSSYNEQFF.

This chain connects TRBV7-2 to TRBJ1-2, with D perhaps TRBD1 (5 bases). The germline V and J ends were trimmed by 7 bases and 5 bases, with 20 bases remaining between them. CDR3 length: 15 amino acids. From germline, CDR1 is SGHTA and CDR2 FQGNSA. CDR3 residues: CASTKPGKTPYGYTF. The CDR3 DNA reads TGTGCCAGCACCAAACCAGGGAAAACTCCTTATGGCTACACCTTC.

As for this clone: At the DNA level, this CDR3 is encoded by other sequences in the same sample as well. The chain couples TRBV5-1 to TRBJ2-1, with 11 bases that match TRBD2. The CDR3 is made up of 16 amino acids. With V trimmed by 1 base and J by 0 bases, 0 bases remained unmatched. The germline CDR1 and CDR2 sequences are SGHRS and YFSETQ. The CDR3 nucleotides read TGCGCCAGCAGCTTGACTAGCGGGAGCTCCTACAATGAGCAGTTCTTC. The encoded protein is CASSLTSGSSYNEQFF.

This chain connects TRBV5-1 to TRBJ2-7, with D perhaps matching TRBD2 (6 bases). Germline V gene sequence: CDR1 SGHRS, CDR2 YFSETQ. Trimming took off 3 bases at V and 5 bases at J, with 24 bases between the two ends. The CDR3 is 17 amino acids. For the CDR3, the DNA is TGCGCCAGCAGCTCGGGACGGCTCGGGGGAGGATGGGACGAGCAGTACTTC. It specifies CASSSGRLGGGWDEQYF.

The chain recombines TRBV27 with TRBJ2-7; TRBD1 agrees at 8 bases. With V trimmed by 5 bases and J by 6 bases, 9 bases remained unmatched. CDR3 length equals 14 residues. The germline gives CDR1 MNHEY, CDR2 SMNVEV (reference sequence). DNA for the CDR3: TGTGCCAGCAGTCCAGGGACAGGTTTTAGCGAGCAGTACTTC. Translated: CASSPGTGFSEQYF.

The genes are TRBV28 and TRBJ1-5, with D maybe TRBD1 (5 bases). CDR1 is MDHEN and CDR2 is SYDVKM in the germline V gene. Trimming shortened V by 6 bases and J by 3 bases, and 21 bases separated the two germline ends. The CDR3 contains 17 residues. The CDR3 DNA sequence: TGTGCCAGCAGCAACCGCGCGGGGGGAAGAAACAATCAGCCCCAGCATTTT. Amino acids: CASSNRAGGRNNQPQHF.

The chain recombines TRBV4-3 with TRBJ2-1; 12 nucleotides agree with TRBD2. The V gene end was trimmed by 0 bases and the J gene end by 7 bases; junction bases not matched to a gene: 4. This CDR3 comprises 16 residues. Germline V gene lookup returns CDR1 LGHNA and CDR2 YSLEER. CDR3 DNA sequence: TGCGCCAGCAGCCAAGATGGACTAGCGGGATGGAATGAGCAGTTCTTC. Translation: CASSQDGLAGWNEQFF.

This rearrangement joins TRBV9 to TRBJ2-5; 7 positions agree with TRBD2. Trimming cost V 0 bases and J 2 bases; bases outside gene matches: 4. The CDR3 is 15 amino acids. Per the germline V gene, CDR1 is SGDLS and CDR2 is YYNGEE. The CDR3 nucleotides read TGTGCCAGCAGCGTAGCCGGGACTACACAAGAGACCCAGTACTTC. It codes for CASSVAGTTQETQYF.

As regards this clone: Other DNA sequences of this sample code for an identical CDR3. The gene calls are TRBV7-3 and TRBJ2-3; perhaps TRBD2 as D (6 bases). Germline loops: CDR1 SGHTA, CDR2 FQGTGA. The germline V and J ends were trimmed by 0 bases and 2 bases, with 9 bases remaining between them. The CDR3 sequence is 15 residues long. This CDR3 is CASSLTGGVTDTQYF. CDR3 DNA sequence: TGTGCCAGCAGCTTAACGGGGGGAGTCACAGATACGCAGTATTTT.

The V gene is TRBV27, the J gene TRBJ2-1; a weak D match, TRBD2 (5 bases). This CDR3 is 13 amino acids long. Per the germline V gene, CDR1 is MNHEY and CDR2 is SMNVEV (reference sequence). V was cut by 8 bases and J by 0 bases, with 8 bases left in between. CDR3 bases: TGTGCCAGCGGAGGAAGCTCCTACAATGAGCAGTTCTTC. Translated: CASGGSSYNEQFF.

The chain recombines TRBV28 with TRBJ2-2, with TRBD2 matching over 7 bases. With V trimmed by 3 bases and J by 3 bases, 7 bases remained unmatched. Germline V gene lookup returns CDR1 MDHEN and CDR2 SYDVKM. This CDR3 comprises 16 residues. As DNA, the CDR3 is TGTGCCAGCAGTTTCCTAACGGGAGGCGACACCGGGGAGCTGTTTTTT. Its translation is CASSFLTGGDTGELFF. The variable domain in full, completed from reference TRBV28 and TRBJ2-2, reads DVKVTQSSRYLVKRTGEKVFLECVQDMDHENMFWYRQDPGLGLRLIYFSYDVKMKEKGDIPEGYSVSREKKERFSLILESASTNQTSMYLCASSFLTGGDTGELFFGEGSRLTVL.